These 25 T cell receptor beta chains were sequenced from one sample in a study of PD-L1 blockade in urothelial cancer. Sequencing was performed with immunoSEQ multiplex PCR; in TCRdb, only in-frame clones are kept and a portion is missing. The sample lists around 66,000 clones, around nine tenths occurring once. Stated time point: peripheral blood 6 weeks after treatment start. The sample in question was PBMCs, obtained around atezolizumab (anti-PD-L1) treatment. These receptors were collected from a man aged 60 to 75 with urothelial cancer.

The rearrangement joins TRBV6-4 to TRBJ2-1, with TRBD1 matching over 7 bases. Trimming took 6 bases from V and 4 from J; bases not matched to a gene: 12. Germline CDR1 and CDR2: MRHNA and SNTAGT. The CDR3 is 16 residues long. For the CDR3, the DNA is TGTGCCAGCAGACTCCCTCCGGGACAGAAATACAATGAGCAGTTCTTC. This codes for CASRLPPGQKYNEQFF.

The J gene is TRBJ2-1, the V gene TRBV10-3; 11 bases align to TRBD1. Germline loops: CDR1 ENHRY, CDR2 SYGVKD. The CDR3 sequence is 14 residues long. J lost 4 bases, V lost 4 bases, and 0 bases had no gene match. The CDR3: CAISGDRGYNEQFF. For the CDR3, the DNA is TGTGCCATCAGTGGGGACAGGGGGTACAATGAGCAGTTCTTC.

The rearrangement links TRBV7-6 to TRBJ2-3; D might be TRBD1 (5 bases). The CDR3 consists of 15 residues. The V end was cut by 5 bases, the J end by 2 bases, with 14 bases between. CDR1 and CDR2 from the germline V gene are SGHVS and FNYEAQ. CDR3 protein: CASSSTRQLTDTQYF. CDR3 bases: TGTGCCAGCAGCAGCACGAGACAGCTCACAGATACGCAGTATTTT.

This sequence joins TRBV5-1 and TRBJ2-7; D is perhaps TRBD1 (5 bases). CDR3 length equals 15 residues. The germline gives CDR1 SGHRS, CDR2 YFSETQ. The V gene lost 0 bases and the J gene lost 0 bases, with 10 bases spanning the gap. In DNA form, the CDR3 reads TGCGCCAGCAGCTTGGCCGGTGGACACTCCTACGAGCAGTACTTC. This encodes CASSLAGGHSYEQYF.

The chain employs TRBV14 and TRBJ2-6, with D unclear. This CDR3 region has 17 residues. Germline CDR1 is SGHDN and CDR2 is FVKESK. The V and J ends lost 1 base and 3 bases respectively, with 13 bases between them. CDR3 residues: CASSQVPEIFGANVLTF. The CDR3 region has the DNA TGTGCCAGCAGCCAAGTACCTGAGATATTTGGGGCCAACGTCCTGACTTTC.

The V and J genes are TRBV2 and TRBJ1-1; tentative D call: TRBD1 (5 bases). The CDR3 consists of 13 residues. Germline-derived CDR1 and CDR2 are SNHLY and FYNNEI. Trimming took 8 bases from V and 6 from J, leaving 16 bases between them. The CDR3 region is CASFSGGRPEAFF. CDR3 DNA sequence: TGTGCCAGCTTTTCGGGGGGTAGGCCTGAAGCTTTCTTT.

The rearrangement joins TRBV2 to TRBJ2-1; possible D gene TRBD1, 6 bases. The CDR3 sequence is 15 residues long. The ends were cut back, 7 bases at V and 6 bases at J, with 19 bases in the middle. Per the germline V gene, CDR1 is SNHLY and CDR2 is FYNNEI. The CDR3 loop reads CASKTVAGAGNEQFF. The DNA of the CDR3 is TGTGCCAGCAAGACAGTGGCAGGGGCGGGCAATGAGCAGTTCTTC.

This clone was seen a few times. This sequence joins TRBV5-5 and TRBJ2-5, with 7 bases matching TRBD1. V trimming: 2 bases; J trimming: 4 bases; junction bases outside the gene matches: 8. The V gene's germline CDR1 is SGHKS and CDR2 YYEKEE (reference sequence). This CDR3 region has 15 residues. The CDR3 sequence: CASSLRQGGRETQYF. The DNA for the CDR3 is TGTGCCAGCAGCTTAAGACAGGGCGGCCGAGAGACCCAGTACTTC. The whole variable domain, filled in from reference TRBV5-5 and TRBJ2-5, reads DAGVTQSPTHLIKTRGQQVTLRCSPISGHKSVSWYQQVLGQGPQFIFQYYEKEERGRGNFPDRFSARQFPNYSSELNVNALLLGDSALYLCASSLRQGGRETQYFGPGTRLLVL.

V is TRBV6-5 and J is TRBJ2-1; D call uncertain. Germline lookup yields CDR1 MNHEY and CDR2 SVGAGI. With 5 bases removed from V and 2 bases from J, the gap between germline ends came to 13 bases. This CDR3 contains 15 residues. The CDR3 bases are TGTGCCAGCAGTCCCATCGACACCCCCTACAATGAGCAGTTCTTC. Its translation: CASSPIDTPYNEQFF.

The chain couples TRBV2 to TRBJ2-7; the D gene is possibly TRBD2 (7 bases). Germline loops: CDR1 SNHLY, CDR2 FYNNEI. Trimming took off 8 bases at V and 4 bases at J, with 15 bases between the two ends. The CDR3 has 13 amino acids. The CDR3 loop is CASRWGGAYEQYF. The CDR3 nucleotides are TGTGCCAGCCGTTGGGGGGGGGCTTACGAGCAGTACTTC. Combining the CDR3 with reference TRBV2 and TRBJ2-7 gives the whole variable domain EPEVTQTPSHQVTQMGQEVILRCVPISNHLYFYWYRQILGQKVEFLVSFYNNEISEKSEIFDDQFSVERPDGSNFTLKIRSTKLEDSAMYFCASRWGGAYEQYFGPGTRLTVT.

The V call is TRBV28, the J call TRBJ1-4, with a tentative D call TRBD1 (6 bases). V gave up 2 bases and J gave up 0 bases, with 13 bases separating them. The CDR3 spans 17 residues. Per the germline V gene, CDR1 is MDHEN and CDR2 is SYDVKM. CDR3 loop: CASSLIGGLATNEKLFF. The DNA for the CDR3 is TGTGCCAGCAGTTTAATCGGGGGGCTGGCAACTAATGAAAAACTGTTTTTT.

V usage is TRBV19 and J usage is TRBJ2-5; a weak D match, TRBD2 (6 bases). With 3 bases removed from V and 4 bases from J, the gap between germline ends came to 15 bases. Looked up from germline, CDR1 is LNHDA and CDR2 is SQIVND (reference sequence). There are 15 residues in the CDR3. The CDR3 DNA reads as TGTGCCAGTAGTATGGGGAGGCCGAGAGGAGAGACCCAGTACTTC. It yields the protein CASSMGRPRGETQYF. The full variable domain, rest sourced from reference TRBV19 and TRBJ2-5, is DGGITQSPKYLFRKEGQNVTLSCEQNLNHDAMYWYRQDPGQGLRLIYYSQIVNDFQKGDIAEGYSVSREKKESFPLTVTSAQKNPTAFYLCASSMGRPRGETQYFGPGTRLLVL.

The chain links TRBV10-3 to TRBJ2-3; 8 bases fit TRBD1. With 7 bases clipped from V and 4 bases from J, the junction kept 7 bases outside the gene matches. The CDR3 contains 14 residues. Germline lookup yields CDR1 ENHRY and CDR2 SYGVKD. Here the CDR3 DNA reads TGTGCCATCACCGAACAGGGGGTCCCAGATACGCAGTATTTT. Residues: CAITEQGVPDTQYF.

The genes are TRBV7-9 and TRBJ2-3; no firm D call. The CDR3 consists of 13 residues. Germline CDR1 reads SEHNR; CDR2 reads FQNEAQ (reference sequence). The germline V and J ends were trimmed by 3 bases and 6 bases, with 10 bases remaining between them. DNA of the CDR3: TGTGCCAGCAGCTTCTCCACCGAGGATACGCAGTATTTT. Translating it yields CASSFSTEDTQYF.

This clone was seen once. The chain is built from TRBV19 and TRBJ1-2; perhaps TRBD1 as D (5 bases). CDR1 LNHDA and CDR2 SQIVND come from the germline V gene (reference sequence). The CDR3 loop spans 14 amino acids. V was shortened by 6 bases and J by 4 bases, with 15 bases between the two germline ends. The CDR3 bases are TGTGCCAGTAGAACAACAGGCTCGTCCTATGGCTACACCTTC. Translation gives CASRTTGSSYGYTF.

This chain uses TRBV5-1 with TRBJ2-7, with TRBD1 identical over 10 bases. Germline-derived CDR1 and CDR2 are SGHRS and YFSETQ. The CDR3 has 15 amino acids. J gave up 1 base and V 4 bases, and 5 bases lay outside the gene matches. The DNA of the CDR3 is TGCGCCAGCAGCCGAGGGGGACAGGGGTCCTACGAGCAGTACTTC. Encoded protein: CASSRGGQGSYEQYF. The whole variable domain, remainder taken from reference TRBV5-1 and TRBJ2-7, is KAGVTQTPRYLIKTRGQQVTLSCSPISGHRSVSWYQQTPGQGLQFLFEYFSETQRNKGNFPGRFSGRQFSNSRSEMNVSTLELGDSALYLCASSRGGQGSYEQYFGPGTRLTVT.

V is TRBV9 and J is TRBJ2-4; 7 bases match TRBD1. Trimming removed 4 bases from V and 6 bases from J; junction bases left unmatched: 13. CDR3 length: 16 amino acids. Looked up from germline, CDR1 is SGDLS and CDR2 is YYNGEE. CDR3 DNA: TGTGCCAGCAGCCCTACCCAAAGCCGGGACAGAAACATTCAGTACTTC. Encoded protein: CASSPTQSRDRNIQYF.

A single count supports this clone. The V and J genes are TRBV7-2 and TRBJ1-1; tentative D call: TRBD1 (6 bases). The CDR3 consists of 17 residues. The germline CDR1 and CDR2 sequences are SGHTA and FQGNSA. The V end lost 5 bases, the J end lost 4 bases, and 23 bases lay between the germline ends. This chain's CDR3 is CASSRPGEFWRPTEAFF. Written as DNA, the CDR3 is TGTGCCAGCAGCCGCCCAGGGGAGTTTTGGCGGCCCACTGAAGCTTTCTTT. Looking up the rest from reference TRBV7-2 and TRBJ1-1 gives the full variable domain: GAGVSQSPSNKVTEKGKDVELRCDPISGHTALYWYRQSLGQGLEFLIYFQGNSAPDKSGLPSDRFSAERTGGSVSTLTIQRTQQEDSAVYLCASSRPGEFWRPTEAFFGQGTRLTVV.

A few counts support this clone. The rearrangement links TRBV5-4 to TRBJ1-2, with 7 nucleotides matching TRBD1. This CDR3 comprises 14 residues. CDR1 and CDR2 from the germline V gene are SGHNT and YYREEE (reference sequence). Trimming took 3 bases from V and 4 from J; bases not matched to a gene: 6. The CDR3 DNA reads TGTGCCAGCAGCTCGAGACAGGGAGGCTATGGCTACACCTTC. Translated, it gives CASSSRQGGYGYTF.

The chain is built from TRBV7-3 and TRBJ2-1, with TRBD2 matching over 9 bases. Germline V gene data show CDR1 as SGHTA and CDR2 as FQGTGA. The CDR3 is 16 amino acids. J was trimmed by 4 bases and V by 6 bases; bases with no gene match: 10. DNA for the CDR3: TGTGCCAGCAGTCCAAGGGGCAGCGGGAGGTACAATGAGCAGTTCTTC. This encodes CASSPRGSGRYNEQFF.

The rearrangement uses TRBV11-2 and TRBJ2-3; 8 nucleotides line up with TRBD2. V lost 5 bases, J lost 5 bases, and 9 bases stayed unmatched. This CDR3 spans 15 amino acids. Germline lookup yields CDR1 SGHAT and CDR2 FQNNGV. CDR3 DNA sequence: TGTGCCAGCAGCACAGGAGGCGGGGGGCGAGATACGCAGTATTTT. It codes for CASSTGGGGRDTQYF.

This chain links TRBV6-5 with TRBJ1-2; 8 nucleotides align to TRBD1. V lost 5 bases and J lost 4; bases outside the gene matches: 6. CDR3 length: 14 residues. The germline V gene encodes CDR1 MNHEY and CDR2 SVGAGI. CDR3: CASSRTGLSYGYTF. Here the CDR3 DNA reads TGTGCCAGCAGTAGGACAGGGTTGAGCTATGGCTACACCTTC.

The rearrangement links TRBV11-2 to TRBJ2-2; 8 bases align to TRBD1. This CDR3 is 14 amino acids long. CDR1 and CDR2 (germline): SGHAT, FQNNGV. Germline trimming cut 5 bases from V and 3 bases from J; bases unmatched to any gene: 2. CDR3 bases: TGTGCCAGCAGCCGACAGGGGTACACCGGGGAGCTGTTTTTT. Amino acid sequence: CASSRQGYTGELFF.

The V gene is TRBV27, the J gene TRBJ1-1, with 8 bases fitting TRBD1. The CDR3 is made up of 14 amino acids. From germline, CDR1 is MNHEY and CDR2 SMNVEV (reference sequence). V dropped 6 bases and J dropped 0; count of bases not matched to a gene: 3. CDR3 sequence reads: CASRWTGLNTEAFF. CDR3 nucleotides: TGTGCCAGCAGATGGACAGGGTTGAACACTGAAGCTTTCTTT.

The chain employs TRBV4-3 and TRBJ2-5; 10 bases line up with TRBD1. Germline trimming cut 0 bases from V and 5 bases from J; bases unmatched to any gene: 0. This CDR3 region has 14 residues. The germline CDR1 and CDR2 sequences are LGHNA and YSLEER. Here the CDR3 reads CASSQETGGETQYF. CDR3 coding DNA: TGCGCCAGCAGCCAAGAGACAGGGGGCGAGACCCAGTACTTC.